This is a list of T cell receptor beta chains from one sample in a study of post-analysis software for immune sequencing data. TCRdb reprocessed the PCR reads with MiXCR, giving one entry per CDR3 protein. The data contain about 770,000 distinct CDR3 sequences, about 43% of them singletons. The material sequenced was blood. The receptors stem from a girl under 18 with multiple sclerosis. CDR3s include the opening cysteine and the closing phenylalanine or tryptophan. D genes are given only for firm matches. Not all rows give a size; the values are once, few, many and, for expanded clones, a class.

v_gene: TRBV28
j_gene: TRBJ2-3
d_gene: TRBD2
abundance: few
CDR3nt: TGTGCCAGCAGTTTGGTGCGGGACTACCGCACAGATACGCAGTATTTT
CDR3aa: CASSLVRDYRTDTQYF

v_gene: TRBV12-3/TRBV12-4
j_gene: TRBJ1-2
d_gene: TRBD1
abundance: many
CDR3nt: TGTGCCAGCAGACGACAGGGAGCTAACTATGGCTACACCTTC
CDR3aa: CASRRQGANYGYTF

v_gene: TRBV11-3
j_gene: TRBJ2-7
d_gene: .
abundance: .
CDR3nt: TGTGCCAGCAGCTTTAGGGACAAAGCCTACGAGCAGTACTTC
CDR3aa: CASSFRDKAYEQYF

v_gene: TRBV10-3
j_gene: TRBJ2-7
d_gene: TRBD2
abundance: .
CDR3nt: TGTGCCATCAGTGGGCCCATGGGACTAGCGGGGGGAGTGAGGGGCTACGAGCAGTACTTC
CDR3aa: CAISGPMGLAGGVRGYEQYF

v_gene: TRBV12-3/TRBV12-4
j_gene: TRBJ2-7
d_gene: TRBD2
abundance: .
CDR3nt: TGTGCCGGCAGTTCCAGCGGGACCCCCTCCTACGAGCAGTACTTC
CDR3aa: CAGSSSGTPSYEQYF

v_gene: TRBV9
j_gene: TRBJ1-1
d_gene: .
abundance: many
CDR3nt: TGTGCCAGCAGCCCCCCGGGGACTGAAGCTTTCTTT
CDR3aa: CASSPPGTEAFF

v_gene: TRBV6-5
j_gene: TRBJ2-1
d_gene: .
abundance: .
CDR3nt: TGTGCCAGCAGTTACGAGGCCAGCTCCTACAATGAGCAGTTCTTC
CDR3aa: CASSYEASSYNEQFF

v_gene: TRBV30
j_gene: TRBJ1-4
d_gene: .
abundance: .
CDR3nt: TGTGCCCGGAGTGTAAGGGGTGAAAAACTGTTTTTT
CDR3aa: CARSVRGEKLFF

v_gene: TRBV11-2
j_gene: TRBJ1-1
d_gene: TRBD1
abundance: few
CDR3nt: TGTGCCAGCAGCCCCGGGACAGGGCGGAGCACTGAAGCTTTCTTT
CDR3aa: CASSPGTGRSTEAFF

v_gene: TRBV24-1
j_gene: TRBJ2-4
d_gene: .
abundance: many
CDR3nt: TGTGCCACCAGTGACCGTCGGACAGCTAACATTCAGTACTTC
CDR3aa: CATSDRRTANIQYF

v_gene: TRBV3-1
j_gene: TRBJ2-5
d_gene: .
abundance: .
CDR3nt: TGTGCCAGCAGCCCGGAGATAACCTTGGGCGAGACCCAGTACTTC
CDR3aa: CASSPEITLGETQYF

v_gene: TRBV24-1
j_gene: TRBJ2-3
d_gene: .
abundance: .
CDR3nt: TGTGCCCCAGGGTGTGATACGCAGTATTTT
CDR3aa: CAPGCDTQYF

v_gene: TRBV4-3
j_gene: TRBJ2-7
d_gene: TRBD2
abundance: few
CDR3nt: TGCGCCAGCAGCCCAGACCCTAGCGGCGAGCAGTACTTC
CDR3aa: CASSPDPSGEQYF

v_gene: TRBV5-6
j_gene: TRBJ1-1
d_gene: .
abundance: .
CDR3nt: TGTGCCAGCAGCTCGTGGAACACTGAAGCTTTCTTT
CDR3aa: CASSSWNTEAFF

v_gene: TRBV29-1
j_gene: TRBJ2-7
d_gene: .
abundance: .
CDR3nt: TGCAGCGGAGGCGAGTTCTCCTACGAGCAGTACTTC
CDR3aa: CSGGEFSYEQYF

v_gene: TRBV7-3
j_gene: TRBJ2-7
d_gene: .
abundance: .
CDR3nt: TGTGCCAGCAGCTTAACATCGGCCGGACCCTACGAGCAGTACTTC
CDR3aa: CASSLTSAGPYEQYF

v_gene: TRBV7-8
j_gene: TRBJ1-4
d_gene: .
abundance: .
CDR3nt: TGTGCCAGCAGTCAGGGCTTGGGTGAAAAACTGTTTTTT
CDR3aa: CASSQGLGEKLFF

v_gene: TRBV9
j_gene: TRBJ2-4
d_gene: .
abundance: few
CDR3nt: TGTGCCAGCAGCGTAGGCAAGATCGGTGACATTCAGTACTTC
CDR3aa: CASSVGKIGDIQYF

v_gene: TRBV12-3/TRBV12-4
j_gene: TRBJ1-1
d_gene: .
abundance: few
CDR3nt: TGTGCCAGCAGTTTACGGGGCCCCATGAACACTGAAGCTTTCTTT
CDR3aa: CASSLRGPMNTEAFF

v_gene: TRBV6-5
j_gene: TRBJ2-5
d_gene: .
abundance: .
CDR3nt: TGTGCCAGCAGTTACTGGGGGCGCGGACAGACCCAGTACTTC
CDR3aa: CASSYWGRGQTQYF

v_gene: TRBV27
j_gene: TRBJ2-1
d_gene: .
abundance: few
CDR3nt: TGTGCCAGCAGTTGGTACAATGAGCAGTTCTTC
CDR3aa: CASSWYNEQFF

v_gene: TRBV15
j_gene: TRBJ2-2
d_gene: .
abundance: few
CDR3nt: TGTGCCACCAGCCCGGACACGGGTAACACCGGGGAGCTGTTTTTT
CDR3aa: CATSPDTGNTGELFF

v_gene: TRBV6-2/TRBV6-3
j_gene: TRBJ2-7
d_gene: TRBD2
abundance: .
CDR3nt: TGTGCCAGCAAGCCTAGCGGGACGTACGAGCAGTACTTC
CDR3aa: CASKPSGTYEQYF

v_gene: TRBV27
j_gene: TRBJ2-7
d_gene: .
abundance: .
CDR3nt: TGTGCCAGCAGTTTATCGACGGGCGGCAACTCCTACGAGCAGTACTTC
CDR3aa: CASSLSTGGNSYEQYF

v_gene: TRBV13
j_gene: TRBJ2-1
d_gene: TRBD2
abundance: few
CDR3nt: TGTGCCACCACTCGGACTAGCGAGTACAATGAGCAGTTCTTC
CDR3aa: CATTRTSEYNEQFF

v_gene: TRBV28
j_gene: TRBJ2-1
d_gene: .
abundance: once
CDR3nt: TGTGCCAGCAGTTCATGGGGAGGGGGGGGTCATGAGCAGTTCTTC
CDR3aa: CASSSWGGGGHEQFF

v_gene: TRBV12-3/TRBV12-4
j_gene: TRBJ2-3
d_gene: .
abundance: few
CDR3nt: TGTGCCAGCAGTTCAATGACAGGCGGGGATACGCAGTATTTT
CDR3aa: CASSSMTGGDTQYF

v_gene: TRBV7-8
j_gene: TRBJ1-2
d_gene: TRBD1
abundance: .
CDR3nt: TGTGCCAGCAGCCCGAGAACGATCCGGGACAGGGGCTTCATCTATGGCTACACCTTC
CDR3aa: CASSPRTIRDRGFIYGYTF

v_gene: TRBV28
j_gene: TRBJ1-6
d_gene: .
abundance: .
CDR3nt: TGTGCCAGCAGTTTAACGTCAGGGAGTTCACCCCTCCACTTT
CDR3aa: CASSLTSGSSPLHF

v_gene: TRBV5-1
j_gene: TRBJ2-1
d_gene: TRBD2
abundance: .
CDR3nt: TGCGCCAGCAGCTTGTGGTCTAGCGGGCTAGAGCAGTTCTTC
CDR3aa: CASSLWSSGLEQFF

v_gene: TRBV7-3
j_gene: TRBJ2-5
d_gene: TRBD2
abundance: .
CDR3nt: TGTGCCAGCGCCCCCGGGACTAGCTTTACGGAGACCCAGTACTTC
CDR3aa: CASAPGTSFTETQYF

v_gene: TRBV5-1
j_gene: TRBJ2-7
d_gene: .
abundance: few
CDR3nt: TGCGCCAGCAGCTTGATTTCATCGGTAGTCTCCTACGAGCAGTACTTC
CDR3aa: CASSLISSVVSYEQYF

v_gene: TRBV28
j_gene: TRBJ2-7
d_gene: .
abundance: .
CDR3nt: TGTGCCAGCAGCAGCCAGGGTTTCCTCTCCTACGAGCAGTACTTC
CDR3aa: CASSSQGFLSYEQYF

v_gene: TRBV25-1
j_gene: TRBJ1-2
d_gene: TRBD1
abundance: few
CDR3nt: TGTGCCAGCAGCTTTACAGGGGGATATGGCTACACCTTC
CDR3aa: CASSFTGGYGYTF

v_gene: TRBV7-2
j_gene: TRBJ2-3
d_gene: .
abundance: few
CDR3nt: TGTGCCAGCAGCTTATGGGGGTCATATGGCACAGATACGCAGTATTTT
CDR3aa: CASSLWGSYGTDTQYF